One and the same sample provided the 22 T cell receptor beta chains below, sequenced in a study of T cells in Graves' hyperthyroidism and ophthalmopathy. The TCR beta CDR3 regions underwent amplification using RNA transcripts as the source. The TCR CDR3 first-round RT-PCR relied on the HTBI primer set. TCRdb reprocessed the multiplex PCR reads with MiXCR, giving one entry per CDR3 protein. The sample has 410,000 or so distinct CDR3 sequences, 14% to 15% seen once. The sample consisted of blood. The receptors stem from a man aged 18 to 29 with Graves' ophthalmopathy.

Many counts were recorded for this clonotype. V is TRBV6-1 and J is TRBJ2-7; TRBD2 might be the D (6 bases). In germline, CDR1 is MNHNS, CDR2 SASEGT. CDR3 length equals 17 residues. V lost 1 base and J lost 2, with 18 bases in between. The CDR3 reads CASSEVRVGVAAYEQYF. CDR3 nucleotides: TGTGCCAGCAGTGAAGTTAGGGTAGGGGTAGCGGCCTACGAGCAGTACTTC.

At least ten counts were recorded for this clonotype. The rearrangement links TRBV10-3 to TRBJ2-7; D not resolved. V lost 3 bases and J lost 6, with 12 bases in between. The CDR3 consists of 13 residues. CDR1 is ENHRY, CDR2 SYGVKD, per germline. CDR3 sequence: CAISDSVLGEQYF. As DNA, the CDR3 is TGTGCCATCAGTGACTCGGTTCTGGGCGAGCAGTACTTC.

A few counts support this clonotype. The V and J genes are TRBV12-3 or TRBV12-4 and TRBJ1-3; D perhaps matches TRBD1 (5 bases). Between the trimmed V and J ends, which lost 6 bases and 0 bases, there was a span of 12 bases. The CDR3 covers 15 residues. The CDR3 region has the DNA TGTGCCAGCAGACTACAGGCTAACTCTGGAAACACCATATATTTT. Translation: CASRLQANSGNTIYF.

This clonotype was counted many times. The rearrangement links TRBV27 to TRBJ2-3, with D unresolved. The CDR3 is 15 amino acids. V lost 5 bases, J lost 6 bases, and 18 bases lay in between. Germline values: CDR1 MNHEY, CDR2 SMNVEV (reference sequence). CDR3 sequence (DNA): TGTGCCAGCAGTACTGGGATCACTACTGTGGATACGCAGTATTTT. Protein sequence: CASSTGITTVDTQYF.

This rearrangement joins TRBV20-1 to TRBJ1-5; possibly TRBD1 for D (5 bases). Trimming left V 2 bases short and J 3 bases short, with 8 bases between. The CDR3 consists of 13 residues. CDR1 is DFQATT and CDR2 is SNEGSKA in the germline V gene (reference sequence). In DNA, the CDR3 is TGCAGTGCTAGATCGGGGGTCAATCAGCCCCAGCATTTT. Amino acid sequence: CSARSGVNQPQHF.

This clonotype has a count of ten or more. Here the CDR3 reads CASSLGLSGSLRFAYEQYF. CDR3 bases: TGCGCCAGCAGCTTGGGTCTTAGCGGGAGTTTAAGGTTTGCCTACGAGCAGTACTTC. The rearrangement joins TRBV5-1 to TRBJ2-7; 9 bases match TRBD2. The CDR3 is made up of 19 amino acids. Germline assignment: CDR1 SGHRS and CDR2 YFSETQ. Trimming took 0 bases from V and 2 from J; bases not matched to a gene: 15.

This sequence joins TRBV4-1 and TRBJ2-7, with D possibly being TRBD2 (6 bases). V lost 1 base and J lost 2, with 18 bases in between. Per the germline V gene, CDR1 is MGHRA and CDR2 is YSYEKL. The length of the CDR3 is 17 residues. CDR3: CASSQGTRRAPTYEQYF. CDR3 coding DNA: TGCGCCAGCAGCCAAGGGACGAGGAGGGCTCCGACCTACGAGCAGTACTTC.

The table lists this clonotype with many counts. The rearrangement links TRBV5-1 to TRBJ2-3; 9 positions match TRBD2. Germline-derived CDR1 and CDR2 are SGHRS and YFSETQ. The V gene end was trimmed by 0 bases and the J gene end by 6 bases; junction bases not matched to a gene: 11. The CDR3 extends over 17 amino acids. CDR3 sequence (DNA): TGCGCCAGCAGCTTGGTGGTGGTAGCGGGGGAACTCGATACGCAGTATTTT. Translating it yields CASSLVVVAGELDTQYF.

This clonotype was observed many times. The chain combines TRBV5-5 with TRBJ2-3; D is possibly TRBD1 (5 bases). The CDR3 loop spans 15 amino acids. Germline CDR1 reads SGHKS; CDR2 reads YYEKEE (reference sequence). Trimming cost V 0 bases and J 4 bases, with 12 bases left between them. CDR3 loop: CASSLGQGGADTQYF. The CDR3 DNA reads as TGTGCCAGCAGCTTGGGCCAGGGCGGTGCAGATACGCAGTATTTT.

There are a few counts of this clonotype. The rearrangement links TRBV20-1 to TRBJ2-2; D is perhaps TRBD2 (7 bases). Between the trimmed V and J ends, which lost 2 bases and 0 bases, there was a span of 16 bases. CDR3 length equals 17 residues. Germline assignment: CDR1 DFQATT and CDR2 SNEGSKA (reference sequence). The CDR3 here is CSARRPEGGANTGELFF. Written as DNA, the CDR3 is TGCAGTGCTAGACGCCCTGAAGGGGGGGCGAACACCGGGGAGCTGTTTTTT.

This clonotype appeared many times. This rearrangement joins TRBV3-1 to TRBJ2-5; 8 bases map to TRBD1. Germline V lookup: CDR1 LGHDT, CDR2 YNNKEL (reference sequence). The CDR3 has 14 amino acids. The V gene end was trimmed by 6 bases and the J gene end by 6 bases; junction bases not matched to a gene: 9. CDR3 sequence (DNA): TGTGCCAGCAGTCTCGGACAGGGAGTGCAGACCCAGTACTTC. This translates into CASSLGQGVQTQYF.

Turning to this clonotype: Germline is not matched at one junction end, which may reflect a read error. The chain combines TRBV5-1 with TRBJ1-3; tentative D call: TRBD1 (5 bases). This CDR3 comprises 15 residues. Germline assignment: CDR1 SGHRS and CDR2 YFSETQ. In DNA form, the CDR3 reads TGCGCCAGCAGCTTGACGACAGACTCTGGAAACGCCATATATTTT. It codes for CASSLTTDSGNAIYF.

This clonotype came up many times. V gene TRBV20-1 combines with J gene TRBJ2-3; no clear D gene. V lost 0 bases and J lost 3, with 13 bases in between. The CDR3 runs 15 residues. CDR1 and CDR2 (germline): DFQATT, SNEGSKA (reference sequence). The CDR3 loop reads CSARDLGRLTDTQYF. The CDR3 DNA reads TGCAGTGCTAGAGATTTAGGGCGGTTGACAGATACGCAGTATTTT.

This clonotype has at least ten counts. V gene TRBV5-1 combines with J gene TRBJ2-3, with 9 bases lining up with TRBD1. Germline V gene data show CDR1 as SGHRS and CDR2 as YFSETQ. This CDR3 comprises 14 residues. V shed 4 bases, J shed 3 bases, and the junction held 3 bases outside the gene matches. CDR3 residues: CASSPDRGTDTQYF. The CDR3 DNA follows: TGCGCCAGCAGCCCGGACAGGGGTACAGATACGCAGTATTTT.

This clonotype was seen ten or more times. The chain recombines TRBV20-1 with TRBJ1-3; perhaps TRBD1 as D (6 bases). This CDR3 spans 14 amino acids. Per the germline V gene, CDR1 is DFQATT and CDR2 is SNEGSKA (reference sequence). V gave up 5 bases and J gave up 0 bases, with 11 bases separating them. The CDR3 nucleotides read TGCAGTGCTCAAAGGGGGTTCTCTGGAAACACCATATATTTT. It is translated as CSAQRGFSGNTIYF.

This clonotype has only a few counts. The CDR3 sequence: CASNSGGTDTQYF. The DNA of the CDR3 is TGTGCCAGCAACTCAGGGGGCACAGATACGCAGTATTTT. The J gene is TRBJ2-3, the V gene TRBV13; tentative D call: TRBD1 (6 bases). Germline V lookup: CDR1 PRHDT, CDR2 FYEKMQ (reference sequence). Deletions cut 7 bases from V and 1 base from J, with 9 bases between. The CDR3 is made up of 13 amino acids.

This clonotype occurred many times. The V gene is TRBV11-2, the J gene TRBJ2-1; 12 bases fit TRBD2. This CDR3 comprises 14 residues. Germline assignment: CDR1 SGHAT and CDR2 FQNNGV. Trimming removed 8 bases from V and 13 bases from J; junction bases left unmatched: 12. Here the CDR3 DNA reads TGTGCCAGCCAACTAGCGGGGGGCCTCTGGGGCCAGTTCTTC. It translates to CASQLAGGLWGQFF.

This clonotype has ten or more counts. The chain links TRBV7-2 to TRBJ2-2; the D call may be TRBD1 or TRBD2 (6 bases each). Trimming took off 4 bases at V and 4 bases at J, with 16 bases between the two ends. This CDR3 comprises 16 residues. CDR1 SGHTA and CDR2 FQGNSA come from the germline V gene. DNA for the CDR3: TGTGCCAGCAGCTCATTGGGGGGCGCGATCACCGGGGAGCTGTTTTTT. It yields the protein CASSSLGGAITGELFF.

This clonotype was counted ten times or more. CDR3 protein: CATSEQRQGGDTQYF. The CDR3 nucleotides are TGTGCCACCAGTGAGCAAAGACAGGGAGGAGATACGCAGTATTTT. This sequence joins TRBV24-1 and TRBJ2-3; possibly TRBD1 for D (7 bases). This CDR3 is built from 15 residues. Trimming took 4 bases from V and 5 from J, leaving 15 bases between them. Germline loops: CDR1 KGHDR, CDR2 SFDVKD.

This clonotype was observed a few times. This chain links TRBV27 with TRBJ2-7; D might be TRBD2 (5 bases). CDR1 MNHEY and CDR2 SMNVEV come from the germline V gene (reference sequence). The CDR3 has 17 residues. V was pared by 0 bases and J by 2 bases, with 17 bases between. CDR3 residues: CASSLSFFRTGTYEQYF. CDR3 in DNA: TGTGCCAGCAGTTTATCCTTCTTTCGGACGGGAACCTACGAGCAGTACTTC.

This clonotype has more than one count but fewer than ten. The chain employs TRBV10-1 and TRBJ2-5, with TRBD2 as a possible D gene (7 bases). This CDR3 is 14 amino acids long. Trimming shortened V by 11 bases and J by 0 bases, and 16 bases separated the two germline ends. Germline V gene sequence: CDR1 WNHNN, CDR2 SYGVQD (reference sequence). This chain's CDR3 is CAGTGRGYQETQYF. CDR3 bases: TGCGCCGGTACAGGGAGGGGTTACCAAGAGACCCAGTACTTC.

Comments on this clonotype: A read error may explain this, as a much larger clone is one base away. The chain combines TRBV12-3 or TRBV12-4 with TRBJ2-7; D might be TRBD1 or TRBD2, each matching 6 bases. Trimming removed 2 bases from V and 7 bases from J, with 12 bases in between. The CDR3 length is 13 residues. The CDR3: CASSLWGDNEQYF. The CDR3 DNA sequence: TGTGCCAGCAGTTTATGGGGGGACAATGAGCAGTACTTC.